This T cell receptor beta chain was identified in a study of blood T cell repertoires in COVID-19. CDR3 length equals 13 residues. In germline, CDR1 is KGHSH, CDR2 LQKENI. V was cut by 0 bases and J by 5 bases, with 7 bases left in between. Some clones are missing from TCRdb's copy, which holds only in-frame ones; the method was immunoSEQ multiplex PCR. The sample lists around 280,000 clones, approximately 91% occurring once. Study members were between 18 and 89 years old and lived in fewer than 30 US regions. Sequencing used PBMCs or T cells enriched from blood (not recorded which). The receptor comes from a middle-aged woman who had recovered from COVID-19. This chain links TRBV18 with TRBJ1-2; possible D gene TRBD1, 5 bases. The CDR3 reads CASSPPGQYGYTF. In nucleotides, the CDR3 is TGTGCCAGCTCACCACCGGGGCAGTATGGCTACACCTTC. The whole variable domain, filled in from reference TRBV18 and TRBJ1-2, reads NAGVMQNPRHLVRRRGQEARLRCSPMKGHSHVYWYRQLPEEGLKFMVYLQKENIIDESGMPKERFSAEFPKEGPSILRIQQVVRGDSAAYFCASSPPGQYGYTFGSGTRLTVV.